One and the same sample provided the 31 T cell receptor beta chains below, sequenced in a study of technical replicates of blood from several donors. Generated by immunoSEQ multiplex PCR, the TCRdb table keeps only in-frame clones and is missing some. The sample lists fewer than 95,000 clones; roughly 91% were seen once. Material for sequencing was T cells isolated from PBMCs. These receptors were collected from a human donor in good health.

This clone appeared a single time. The rearrangement links TRBV5-1 to TRBJ2-7, with no clear D. This CDR3 has 14 residues. From germline, CDR1 is SGHRS and CDR2 YFSETQ. The germline V and J ends were trimmed by 0 bases and 4 bases, with 11 bases remaining between them. CDR3 in amino acids: CASSLGYEKYEQYF. CDR3 sequence (DNA): TGCGCCAGCAGCTTGGGGTACGAGAAATACGAGCAGTACTTC.

The gene calls are TRBV4-1 and TRBJ1-1; the D is unclear. This CDR3 region has 16 residues. Germline values: CDR1 MGHRA, CDR2 YSYEKL. Between the trimmed V and J ends, which lost 0 bases and 4 bases, there was a span of 15 bases. The CDR3 here is CASSQDRRARSTEAFF. CDR3 DNA sequence: TGCGCCAGCAGCCAAGATCGGAGGGCCCGGAGCACTGAAGCTTTCTTT.

V gene TRBV10-2 combines with J gene TRBJ2-3; D is possibly TRBD1 (5 bases). CDR1 is WSHSY, CDR2 SAAADI, per germline. The CDR3 covers 12 residues. V lost 8 bases to trimming and J lost 5 bases, with 11 bases between them. The CDR3 here is CASAGYGDTQYF. The CDR3, as DNA: TGCGCCAGCGCAGGGTATGGAGATACGCAGTATTTT.

The V call is TRBV9, the J call TRBJ1-2, with D tentatively TRBD1 (5 bases). In germline, CDR1 is SGDLS, CDR2 YYNGEE. The CDR3 is 18 amino acids. V gave up 4 bases and J gave up 4 bases, with 26 bases separating them. The DNA of the CDR3 is TGTGCCAGCAGCCCCCCAAGGTACAGGACGGGTCTCGGCTATGGCTACACCTTC. It specifies CASSPPRYRTGLGYGYTF.

The chain carries TRBV28 and TRBJ2-2, with TRBD2 identical over 8 bases. Germline trimming cut 2 bases from V and 1 base from J; bases unmatched to any gene: 3. The CDR3 totals 16 residues. Per the germline V gene, CDR1 is MDHEN and CDR2 is SYDVKM. CDR3: CASSLVLAVNTGELFF. In DNA form, the CDR3 reads TGTGCCAGCAGTTTAGTACTAGCGGTGAACACCGGGGAGCTGTTTTTT.

The rearrangement links TRBV18 to TRBJ2-7; 10 bases fit TRBD1. Germline V gene sequence: CDR1 KGHSH, CDR2 LQKENI. The CDR3 extends over 15 amino acids. V was clipped by 5 bases and J by 1 base; unmatched bases: 5. The CDR3 region has the DNA TGTGCCAGCTCAATAGGACAGGGGGAGTCCTACGAGCAGTACTTC. It yields the protein CASSIGQGESYEQYF.

This clone was seen a single time. V usage is TRBV7-6 and J usage is TRBJ1-3, with a weak D call TRBD1 (6 bases). Trimming took 5 bases from V and 6 from J, leaving 14 bases between them. CDR1 SGHVS and CDR2 FNYEAQ come from the germline V gene. The CDR3 loop spans 14 amino acids. The DNA of the CDR3 is TGTGCCAGCAGCCCACAGACAGGCGTAAACACCATATATTTT. Translating gives CASSPQTGVNTIYF. The complete variable domain, with remaining parts taken from reference TRBV7-6 and TRBJ1-3, reads GAGVSQSPRYKVTKRGQDVALRCDPISGHVSLYWYRQALGQGPEFLTYFNYEAQQDKSGLPNDRFSAERPEGSISTLTIQRTEQRDSAMYRCASSPQTGVNTIYFGEGSWLTVV.

The chain employs TRBV27 and TRBJ1-5; no clear D. The V end lost 8 bases, the J end lost 2 bases, and 13 bases lay between the germline ends. Germline assignment: CDR1 MNHEY and CDR2 SMNVEV (reference sequence). The CDR3 length is 14 residues. In nucleotides, the CDR3 is TGTGCCAGCGCCCGAGCGGGAGGCAATCAGCCCCAGCATTTT. Its protein is CASARAGGNQPQHF.

This CDR3 is CASSPSDRGTDTQYF. In DNA, the CDR3 is TGTGCCAGCAGCCCCAGTGACAGGGGGACAGATACGCAGTATTTT. The genes are TRBV9 and TRBJ2-3; TRBD1 matches at 9 bases. V lost 4 bases, J lost 3 bases, and 6 bases stayed unmatched. Per the germline V gene, CDR1 is SGDLS and CDR2 is YYNGEE. The CDR3 totals 15 residues.

V gene TRBV6-5 combines with J gene TRBJ2-2; D is undetermined. The V gene's germline CDR1 is MNHEY and CDR2 SVGAGI. This CDR3 spans 12 amino acids. Trimming cost V 7 bases and J 4 bases, with 7 bases left between them. The CDR3 sequence: CASTSTTGELFF. In nucleotides, the CDR3 is TGTGCCAGCACAAGCACCACCGGGGAGCTGTTTTTT.

This chain connects TRBV11-1 to TRBJ2-5, with 7 bases fitting TRBD2. Germline values: CDR1 SGHAT, CDR2 FQDESV (reference sequence). With V trimmed by 4 bases and J by 1 base, 6 bases remained unmatched. There are 15 residues in the CDR3. Here the CDR3 reads CASSSNLAVQETQYF. The DNA for the CDR3 is TGTGCCAGCAGCTCAAATCTAGCGGTCCAAGAGACCCAGTACTTC. Drawing the rest from reference TRBV11-1 and TRBJ2-5, the complete variable domain is EAEVAQSPRYKITEKSQAVAFWCDPISGHATLYWYRQILGQGPELLVQFQDESVVDDSQLPKDRFSAERLKGVDSTLKIQPAELGDSAMYLCASSSNLAVQETQYFGPGTRLLVL.

The chain has TRBV11-3 and TRBJ2-1; 9 positions match TRBD1. V lost 6 bases, J lost 4 bases, and 7 bases stayed unmatched. The CDR3 consists of 15 residues. Germline-derived CDR1 and CDR2 are SGHNT and YENEEA. The CDR3 reads CASSPGTGIYNEQFF. The DNA for the CDR3 is TGTGCCAGCAGTCCCGGGACAGGGATTTACAATGAGCAGTTCTTC.

As DNA, the CDR3 is TGTGCCAGCAGCCTTCGGGGAATTTGGGACACCATATATTTT. Its protein product is CASSLRGIWDTIYF. This chain links TRBV5-6 with TRBJ1-3; D gene ambiguous. The CDR3 spans 14 residues. Trimming shortened V by 4 bases and J by 8 bases, and 16 bases separated the two germline ends. The germline gives CDR1 SGHDT, CDR2 YYEEEE.

This chain uses TRBV19 with TRBJ2-1, with TRBD2 as a possible D gene (5 bases). Germline values: CDR1 LNHDA, CDR2 SQIVND (reference sequence). The CDR3 has 13 amino acids. Trimming pared 6 bases from V and 0 bases from J, leaving 6 bases between. CDR3: CASSGVSYNEQFF. The CDR3 DNA reads TGTGCCAGTAGCGGGGTCTCCTACAATGAGCAGTTCTTC.

In DNA form, the CDR3 reads TGTGCCAGCAGTGAACCAGGGGGCGCCTCCTCGGGGTTAAGCCGGGAGCAGTACTTC. Its translation: CASSEPGGASSGLSREQYF. The chain recombines TRBV2 with TRBJ2-7; TRBD1 agrees at 8 bases. Germline lookup yields CDR1 SNHLY and CDR2 FYNNEI. The CDR3 is 19 amino acids. V trimming: 2 bases; J trimming: 7 bases; junction bases outside the gene matches: 22.

The rearrangement joins TRBV21-1 to TRBJ2-3; TRBD1, the D gene given by the table, was not confirmed from the DNA. TRBV21-1 is described as a pseudogene. The CDR3 loop spans 15 amino acids. The CDR3 nucleotides read TGTGCCAGCAGCAACGAGGGGGACAGCACAGATACGCAGTATTTT. The encoded protein is CASSNEGDSTDTQYF.

This clone was observed a single time. The genes are TRBV11-3 and TRBJ1-6; D is perhaps TRBD1 (6 bases). Looked up from germline, CDR1 is SGHNT and CDR2 is YENEEA. Trimming took off 0 bases at V and 10 bases at J, with 13 bases between the two ends. This CDR3 is built from 15 residues. The CDR3 DNA reads TGTGCCAGCAGCTTAGAGGGGGCGGGAGGATCACCCCTCCACTTT. Translating it yields CASSLEGAGGSPLHF.

This chain joins TRBV5-4 and TRBJ1-3; 9 bases match TRBD1. The V gene end was trimmed by 4 bases and the J gene end by 2 bases; junction bases not matched to a gene: 4. Germline lookup yields CDR1 SGHNT and CDR2 YYREEE (reference sequence). The CDR3 is made up of 15 amino acids. The CDR3 coding sequence is TGTGCCAGCAGCGAGGACAGGGGCCCTGGAAACACCATATATTTT. This encodes CASSEDRGPGNTIYF.

The gene calls are TRBV4-1 and TRBJ1-1; D not resolved. Trimming took 6 bases from V and 5 from J, leaving 7 bases between them. Germline V gives CDR1 MGHRA, CDR2 YSYEKL. The CDR3 runs 11 residues. The CDR3 coding sequence is TGCGCCAGCAGATCGGGAACTGAAGCTTTCTTT. This encodes CASRSGTEAFF.

The chain carries TRBV30 and TRBJ2-7, with D perhaps matching TRBD2 (5 bases). From germline, CDR1 is GTSNPN and CDR2 SVGIG (reference sequence). CDR3 length equals 12 residues. Trimming shortened V by 2 bases and J by 3 bases, and 8 bases separated the two germline ends. This CDR3 is CAWSRDFYEQYF. For the CDR3, the DNA is TGTGCCTGGAGTCGGGATTTCTACGAGCAGTACTTC.

The J gene is TRBJ2-7, the V gene TRBV5-1, with 7 bases aligning to TRBD1. Germline loops: CDR1 SGHRS, CDR2 YFSETQ. The CDR3 extends over 16 amino acids. The V segment lost 3 bases and the J segment 0 bases; nucleotides outside the gene matches: 9. This CDR3 reads CASSWKDRMYSYEQYF. CDR3 sequence (DNA): TGCGCCAGCAGCTGGAAGGACAGGATGTACTCCTACGAGCAGTACTTC.

This clone was detected only once. V is TRBV4-1 and J is TRBJ1-1; D remains unclear. Germline CDR1 is MGHRA and CDR2 is YSYEKL. Trimming shortened V by 3 bases and J by 0 bases, and 20 bases separated the two germline ends. The CDR3 is made up of 18 amino acids. Here the CDR3 reads CASSQLGPSTTMNTEAFF. The CDR3, as DNA: TGCGCCAGCAGCCAGTTAGGCCCGTCGACTACCATGAACACTGAAGCTTTCTTT.

V and J are TRBV18 and TRBJ2-1; unclear D gene. There are 11 residues in the CDR3. CDR1 is KGHSH and CDR2 is LQKENI in the germline V gene. V lost 2 bases to trimming and J lost 9 bases, with 5 bases between them. CDR3 DNA sequence: TGTGCCAGCTCACCAGAGCGTGAGCAGTTCTTC. Its translation: CASSPEREQFF.

The gene calls are TRBV18 and TRBJ1-1; a possible D gene is TRBD1 (5 bases). The CDR3 is 15 residues long. V lost 1 base and J lost 3, with 12 bases in between. From germline, CDR1 is KGHSH and CDR2 LQKENI. CDR3 DNA: TGTGCCAGCTCACCACGAGGTGGGGGGGACACTGAAGCTTTCTTT. Amino acid sequence: CASSPRGGGDTEAFF.

V is TRBV4-1 and J is TRBJ1-5; 8 nucleotides align to TRBD1. Losses at the gene ends were 2 bases for V and 1 base for J; bases not matched to a gene: 1. There are 15 residues in the CDR3. CDR1 is MGHRA and CDR2 is YSYEKL in the germline V gene. The CDR3 nucleotides read TGCGCCAGCAGCCAACAGGGGGCCAGCAATCAGCCCCAGCATTTT. It encodes CASSQQGASNQPQHF.

This clone was observed at least ten times. The chain is built from TRBV30 and TRBJ1-1; 9 bases line up with TRBD1. CDR3 length: 15 residues. J gave up 1 base and V 3 bases, and 6 bases lay outside the gene matches. From germline, CDR1 is GTSNPN and CDR2 SVGIG (reference sequence). Written as DNA, the CDR3 is TGTGCCTGGAGGGACAGGGGTAGGGGGAACACTGAAGCTTTCTTT. Protein product: CAWRDRGRGNTEAFF. The full variable domain, rest sourced from reference TRBV30 and TRBJ1-1, is SQTIHQWPATLVQPVGSPLSLECTVEGTSNPNLYWYRQAAGRGLQLLFYSVGIGQISSEVPQNLSASRPQDRQFILSSKKLLLSDSGFYLCAWRDRGRGNTEAFFGQGTRLTVV.

V is TRBV28 and J is TRBJ2-7, with 7 nucleotides matching TRBD2. J gave up 3 bases and V 8 bases, and 7 bases lay outside the gene matches. This CDR3 spans 13 amino acids. Germline V lookup: CDR1 MDHEN, CDR2 SYDVKM. CDR3 DNA: TGTGCCAGCTCAGCGGGACCTTACTACGAGCAGTACTTC. Its translation is CASSAGPYYEQYF.

The chain carries TRBV11-2 and TRBJ2-7; TRBD1 is a possible D gene (5 bases). Per germline, CDR1 SGHAT and CDR2 FQNNGV. The CDR3 runs 15 residues. The V and J ends lost 0 bases and 2 bases respectively, with 11 bases between them. CDR3 DNA sequence: TGTGCCAGCAGCTTAGATTTTCAGGGCACCTACGAGCAGTACTTC. It encodes CASSLDFQGTYEQYF.

The rearrangement uses TRBV7-2 and TRBJ2-3, with 8 positions matching TRBD2. Trimming at V came to 5 bases and at J to 5 bases, leaving 12 bases not matched to a gene. From germline, CDR1 is SGHTA and CDR2 FQGNSA. The CDR3 has 16 residues. The CDR3 loop is CASSPQVAGGRDTQYF. CDR3 nucleotides: TGTGCCAGCAGCCCTCAGGTGGCGGGAGGCCGAGATACGCAGTATTTT.

The chain uses TRBV10-1 and TRBJ1-3; D remains ambiguous. Germline CDR1 and CDR2: WNHNN and SYGVQD (reference sequence). The CDR3 is 13 amino acids. V shed 8 bases and J shed 0 bases, with 8 bases lying between them. Written as DNA, the CDR3 is TGCGCCAGCTCAGGTTTCTCTGGAAACACCATATATTTT. It specifies CASSGFSGNTIYF.

The chain has TRBV25-1 and TRBJ2-5; D perhaps matches TRBD2 (5 bases). CDR1 is MGHDK and CDR2 is SYGVNS in the germline V gene. This CDR3 has 17 residues. Trimming took 4 bases from V and 2 from J, leaving 20 bases between them. CDR3: CASSGGRNREQQETQYF. The CDR3 DNA reads as TGTGCCAGCAGTGGCGGACGAAACCGGGAACAACAAGAGACCCAGTACTTC.